This TCR beta chain emerged from a study of shared clonotypes between healthy human individuals. On the study more broadly: Each donor contributed plates that comprised three CD4 naive, three CD4 memory, two CD8 naive and one CD8 memory.

Regarding this clone: Its target is not known.

Only CD45RO-negative cells positively selected for CCR7 counted as naive CD8 cells, so terminally differentiated effector memory CD45RA+ cells were excluded. Germline V CDR1 and CDR2: MNHEY, SMNVEV (reference sequence). V lost 4 bases to trimming and J lost 7 bases; unmatched junction nucleotides: 6. CDR3 size: 14 residues. Tens of thousands of T cell genomes, or approximately 190 ng DNA, went into the sorted-subset replicate PCRs. Assay: immunoSEQ multiplex PCR; the TCRdb copy retains only in-frame clones and omits some. Of about 1.9 million clones in the sample, roughly 95% were seen once. Whole-study findings and limits: The study sampled only blood, and tissue repertoires likely differ.

The clonotype comes from a man aged 18 to 29 in good health. Some clones in this sample may be carry-over from other donors' samples. Source material: naive CD8+ T cells from PBMCs. The V call is TRBV27, the J call TRBJ1-5; 8 bases fit TRBD1. In nucleotides, the CDR3 is TGTGCCAGCAGTTCTAGGACAGGGAGACAGCCCCAGCATTTT. Translation gives CASSSRTGRQPQHF.